A single sample is the source of the 21 T cell receptor beta chains below, sequenced in a study of T cells in Graves' hyperthyroidism and ophthalmopathy. Researchers amplified the TCR beta CDR3 regions from RNA transcripts. Initially, a first-round RT-PCR of the TCR CDR3 employed the HTBI primer set. TCRdb ran MiXCR on the multiplex PCR reads and lists one entry per CDR3 protein. In the table there are some 350,000 distinct CDR3 sequences, 20% to 30% of which are singletons. The sequenced sample was blood. The receptor set was obtained from a man aged 45 to 65 with Graves' hyperthyroidism.

The chain employs TRBV29-1 and TRBJ2-1; 9 bases are a match to TRBD2. The ends lost 1 base at V and 4 bases at J; junction bases unmatched: 2. Germline V gene sequence: CDR1 SQVTM, CDR2 ANQGSEA. CDR3 length: 14 residues. CDR3 amino acids: CSVEASGKYNEQFF. CDR3 coding DNA: TGCAGCGTTGAAGCTAGCGGGAAATACAATGAGCAGTTCTTC.

Of note for this clonotype: Relative to the germline gene, one junction end is altered; a read error may explain this. CDR3 sequence reads: CASSSYVPGQADAQYF. CDR3 nucleotide sequence: TGCGCCAGCAGTTCCTACGTCCCGGGACAGGCAGATGCGCAGTATTTT. J is TRBJ2-3 and V is TRBV5-1; TRBD1 aligns across 8 bases. Germline assignment: CDR1 SGHRS and CDR2 YFSETQ. The CDR3 contains 16 residues.

V is TRBV6-5 and J is TRBJ1-2; 9 bases fit TRBD1. Per the germline V gene, CDR1 is MNHEY and CDR2 is SVGAGI. The CDR3 loop spans 14 amino acids. J was trimmed by 5 bases and V by 4 bases; bases with no gene match: 5. The CDR3, as DNA: TGTGCCAGCAGTTCCGGGACAGGGTTATATGGCTACACCTTC. Translating it yields CASSSGTGLYGYTF.

V and J are TRBV6-1 and TRBJ2-4; D possibly corresponds to TRBD1 (6 bases). The CDR3 runs 16 residues. The germline gives CDR1 MNHNS, CDR2 SASEGT. The V and J ends lost 3 bases and 0 bases respectively, with 12 bases between them. CDR3 sequence: CASSDGQNIAKNIQYF. The CDR3 nucleotides are TGTGCCAGCAGTGACGGACAGAACATAGCCAAAAACATTCAGTACTTC.

With regard to this clonotype: A single base separates this from a much larger clone, so it may be a read error. The chain carries TRBV14 and TRBJ2-7; TRBD1 is a possible D gene (5 bases). The CDR3 has 14 amino acids. Germline CDR1 reads SGHDN; CDR2 reads FVKESK. CDR3 sequence: CASSSRGAVSEHYF. The CDR3 bases are TGTGCCAGCAGCAGCCGTGGGGCGGTATCCGAGCACTACTTC. Looking up the rest from reference TRBV14 and TRBJ2-7 gives the full variable domain: EAGVTQFPSHSVIEKGQTVTLRCDPISGHDNLYWYRRVMGKEIKFLLHFVKESKQDESGMPNNRFLAERTGGTYSTLKVQPAELEDSGVYFCASSSRGAVSEHYFGPGTRLTVT.

A word on this clonotype: Mismatch with germline at one junction end may stem from a read error. The V gene is TRBV12-3 or TRBV12-4, the J gene TRBJ2-7; TRBD1 might be the D (6 bases). The CDR3 runs 15 residues. DNA of the CDR3: TGTGCCAGCAGATTAGCAGGGACACGCGCCTACGAGCAGTACTTC. It codes for CASRLAGTRAYEQYF.

The rearrangement joins TRBV19 to TRBJ2-3; 12 positions match TRBD2. Germline trimming cut 4 bases from V and 7 bases from J; bases unmatched to any gene: 3. The CDR3 has 14 amino acids. Germline CDR1 and CDR2: LNHDA and SQIVND (reference sequence). The CDR3 region has the DNA TGTGCCAGTAGTACTAGCGGGAGGGTGTATACGCAGTATTTT. Translating it yields CASSTSGRVYTQYF.

This chain links TRBV5-6 with TRBJ1-4, with D possibly TRBD1 on 5 matching bases. This CDR3 is 14 amino acids long. The germline V gene has CDR1 SGHDT and CDR2 YYEEEE. The V end lost 4 bases, the J end lost 8 bases, and 15 bases lay between the germline ends. CDR3 in DNA: TGTGCCAGCAGCGCCGGGTCAAAGGGGGAAAAACTGTTTTTT. This encodes CASSAGSKGEKLFF.

This clonotype came up a few times. The chain recombines TRBV7-9 with TRBJ2-5, with TRBD2 matching 9 bases. The V segment lost 5 bases and the J segment 7 bases; nucleotides outside the gene matches: 11. The CDR3 contains 15 residues. Germline V gene lookup returns CDR1 SEHNR and CDR2 FQNEAQ (reference sequence). The CDR3 protein is CASSTSSGRSVTQYF. The CDR3 DNA sequence: TGTGCCAGCAGCACCAGTAGCGGGAGAAGTGTGACCCAGTACTTC.

This clonotype was seen many times. The CDR3 DNA sequence: TGTGCCAGCAGGATCGGACGAACCCAGTACTTC. Amino acid sequence: CASRIGRTQYF. The V and J genes are TRBV2 and TRBJ2-5; D unclear. Trimming took 6 bases from V and 8 from J, leaving 10 bases between them. The length of the CDR3 is 11 residues. Germline CDR1 reads SNHLY; CDR2 reads FYNNEI.

This clonotype was detected only a few times. The V and J genes are TRBV19 and TRBJ2-3; 7 bases fit TRBD1. The trim removed 3 bases at V and 1 base at J, leaving 7 bases unmatched. CDR1 and CDR2 (germline): LNHDA, SQIVND (reference sequence). The CDR3 totals 16 residues. CDR3 sequence (DNA): TGTGCCAGTAGTATCGCAGGGGGATCGGGCACAGATACGCAGTATTTT. It encodes CASSIAGGSGTDTQYF.

This clonotype was recorded many times. The chain couples TRBV18 to TRBJ1-2; D call uncertain. This CDR3 comprises 13 residues. Per the germline V gene, CDR1 is KGHSH and CDR2 is LQKENI. Trimming cost V 2 bases and J 0 bases, with 4 bases left between them. The CDR3 here is CASSPAANYGYTF. DNA for the CDR3: TGTGCCAGCTCACCAGCAGCTAACTATGGCTACACCTTC.

A note on this clonotype: Given a much more abundant clone one base away, this may be a read error. The chain couples TRBV2 to TRBJ2-3, with no clear D. The length of the CDR3 is 13 residues. V gave up 8 bases and J gave up 8 bases, with 17 bases separating them. Germline CDR1 SNHLY, CDR2 FYNNEI. The CDR3 nucleotides are TGTGCCAGCGGAAGACAAGGAAAGGGTACGCAGTATTTT. Amino acid sequence: CASGRQGKGTQYF.

This clonotype was seen a handful of times. The chain uses TRBV25-1 and TRBJ2-7; no definite D call. The germline CDR1 and CDR2 sequences are MGHDK and SYGVNS. This CDR3 has 17 residues. V was pared by 4 bases and J by 1 base, with 20 bases between. The CDR3 DNA reads TGTGCCAGCAGTGCCACCCGGAGCAGCTCATCGTCCTACGAGCAGTACTTC. It encodes CASSATRSSSSSYEQYF.

The chain recombines TRBV6-9 with TRBJ2-7; 10 bases map to TRBD1. Germline CDR1 is MNHGY and CDR2 is SVAAGI. This CDR3 is built from 16 residues. The trim removed 4 bases at V and 4 bases at J, leaving 10 bases unmatched. The CDR3 loop reads CASSWGRPGQGYEQYF. As DNA, the CDR3 is TGTGCCAGCAGTTGGGGCCGGCCGGGACAGGGGTACGAGCAGTACTTC.

The rearrangement links TRBV3-1 to TRBJ1-1; possible D gene TRBD1, 6 bases. Germline assignment: CDR1 LGHDT and CDR2 YNNKEL (reference sequence). With 2 bases removed from V and 5 bases from J, the gap between germline ends came to 18 bases. The CDR3 runs to 16 residues. The CDR3 DNA reads TGTGCCAGCAGCCAAAGGGGTTTGGGGGCTCGGACTGAAGCTTTCTTT. Translated: CASSQRGLGARTEAFF.

V gene TRBV11-2 combines with J gene TRBJ1-3; 7 nucleotides agree with TRBD1. The J segment lost 2 bases and the V segment lost 4 bases, leaving 5 bases of the junction unmatched. Germline CDR1 reads SGHAT; CDR2 reads FQNNGV. This CDR3 spans 15 amino acids. This CDR3 is CASSSGQNPGNTIYF. The CDR3, as DNA: TGTGCCAGCAGCTCGGGACAGAACCCTGGAAACACCATATATTTT.

This chain links TRBV11-3 with TRBJ2-1; the match to TRBD2 covers 8 bases. The CDR3 extends over 17 amino acids. After removal of 3 bases from V and 4 bases from J, the junction contained 11 bases not matched to a gene. Germline CDR1 reads SGHNT; CDR2 reads YENEEA. CDR3 residues: CASSLDIAGLLYNEQFF. As DNA, the CDR3 is TGTGCCAGCAGCTTGGATATAGCGGGATTGTTGTACAATGAGCAGTTCTTC.

This clonotype was recorded a few times. The V call is TRBV11-3, the J call TRBJ1-3; D call uncertain. From germline, CDR1 is SGHNT and CDR2 YENEEA. This CDR3 has 16 amino acids. V was cut by 2 bases and J by 0 bases, with 11 bases left in between. CDR3 nucleotide sequence: TGTGCCAGCAGCTTATTACGGGGAAGCTCTGGAAACACCATATATTTT. It yields the protein CASSLLRGSSGNTIYF. The entire variable domain, with the rest obtained from reference TRBV11-3 and TRBJ1-3, is as follows: EAGVVQSPRYKIIEKKQPVAFWCNPISGHNTLYWYLQNLGQGPELLIRYENEEAVDDSQLPKDRFSAERLKGVDSTLKIQPAELGDSAVYLCASSLLRGSSGNTIYFGEGSWLTVV.

This clonotype was counted a few times. V gene TRBV6-2 or TRBV6-3 combines with J gene TRBJ1-2, with D tentatively TRBD1 (5 bases). The germline V gene encodes CDR1 MNHEY and CDR2 SVGEGT. This CDR3 has 13 residues. Between the trimmed V and J ends, which lost 7 bases and 6 bases, there was a span of 15 bases. The CDR3 is CASKARVTNGYTF. The CDR3 DNA sequence: TGTGCCAGCAAGGCCAGGGTTACGAATGGCTACACCTTC.

This chain connects TRBV12-3 or TRBV12-4 to TRBJ1-2, with unresolved D. CDR3 length equals 13 residues. Trimming stripped 3 bases from V and 4 bases from J, with 9 bases between. This CDR3 is CASSFDGIYGYTF. CDR3 in DNA: TGTGCCAGCAGTTTTGACGGCATCTATGGCTACACCTTC.